This note documents a single TCR beta chain sequence. Primers: 60 Vbeta forward and 13 Jbeta reverse. The data were produced by immunoSEQ multiplex PCR, yet TCRdb's version contains in-frame clones alone and is incomplete. The sample shows 85,000 to 100,000 clones, around 73% of them seen only once. Germline loops: CDR1 MGHDK, CDR2 SYGVNS. The CDR3 is made up of 16 amino acids. The source of the sample is a study of cytomegalovirus exposure and HLA in healthy donors. The sample taken for sequencing was PBMCs. This sequence was found in a woman in her sixties or seventies in good health and CMV-seronegative. The chain combines TRBV25-1 with TRBJ2-7, with 12 bases identical to TRBD1. The J call could be wrong; TRBJ2-5 is a better fit for the DNA end. Here the CDR3 reads CASTIRGQGAGETQYF. The CDR3, as DNA: TGTGCCAGTACTATCCGGGGACAGGGGGCGGGAGAGACCCAGTACTTC.